These T cell receptor beta chains were read from a single sample in a study of cytomegalovirus exposure and HLA in healthy donors. Measured with immunoSEQ multiplex PCR; TCRdb has only the in-frame clones, and not every one. Here the sample spans over 65,000 clones, 75% to 90% being singletons. What was sequenced was PBMCs. Source of these receptors: a human donor in good health. CDR3s include the opening cysteine and the closing phenylalanine or tryptophan. The order of the fields is D gene, clone size, J gene, V gene, CDR3 protein, CDR3 DNA. The D gene is left open where the match is weak. Some rows have no size entry. The others give once, few or many, or a class for an expanded clone.

>TRBD1|-|TRBJ1-1|TRBV7-2
CASSVRTGGEAFF
TGTGCCAGCAGCGTCAGGACAGGGGGTGAAGCTTTCTTT
>-|medium-sized|TRBJ1-3|TRBV6-1
CASHSSGNTIYF
TGTGCCAGTCACAGCTCTGGAAACACCATATATTTT
>TRBD2|-|TRBJ2-5|TRBV6-6
CASTLAGGGETQYF
TGTGCCAGCACCCTAGCGGGGGGGGGAGAGACCCAGTACTTC
>-|once|TRBJ2-7|TRBV7-8
CASSLAPRGVSSYEQYF
TGTGCCAGCAGCTTAGCGCCCAGGGGGGTATCATCCTACGAGCAGTACTTC
>TRBD2|-|TRBJ2-1|TRBV7-6
CASSLLSGAYNEQFF
TGTGCCAGCAGCTTACTAAGCGGGGCCTACAATGAGCAGTTCTTC
>TRBD1|-|TRBJ1-2|TRBV4-3
CASSQSGVTGVGYGYTF
TGCGCCAGCAGCCAATCAGGGGTGACAGGGGTGGGTTATGGCTACACCTTC
>-|-|TRBJ2-7|TRBV7-9
CASSLASPGEQYF
TGTGCCAGCAGCTTAGCCTCCCCAGGGGAGCAGTACTTC
>TRBD1|-|TRBJ1-1|TRBV4-1
CASSHGEQQGAETEAFF
TGCGCCAGCAGCCACGGAGAACAACAGGGGGCAGAGACTGAAGCTTTCTTT
>TRBD1|-|TRBJ1-3|TRBV5-4
CASSPSGEQGPLNSGNTIYF
TGTGCCAGCAGCCCGTCGGGGGAACAGGGGCCACTCAACTCTGGAAACACCATATATTTT
>TRBD1|once|TRBJ1-1|TRBV5-1
CASSGGTGNTEAFF
TGCGCCAGCAGCGGAGGGACAGGCAACACTGAAGCTTTCTTT
>TRBD2|-|TRBJ2-5|TRBV5-6
CASSLPGLAASPHRKTQYF
TGTGCCAGCAGCTTGCCGGGACTAGCGGCGAGTCCCCATCGTAAGACCCAGTACTTC
>TRBD1|-|TRBJ1-4|TRBV25-1
CASSGHHRGTNEKLFF
TGTGCCAGCAGTGGTCACCACAGGGGGACTAATGAAAAACTGTTTTTT
>TRBD2|-|TRBJ2-3|TRBV7-2
CASSLSGAGGADTQYF
TGTGCCAGCAGCTTAAGCGGGGCGGGGGGGGCAGATACGCAGTATTTT
>-|-|TRBJ1-1|TRBV4-1
CASSQDRGPYAEAFF
TGCGCCAGCAGCCAAGATCGGGGTCCTTACGCTGAAGCTTTCTTT
>TRBD1|once|TRBJ1-1|TRBV19
CAVKRQGNTEAFF
TGTGCCGTAAAACGACAGGGGAACACTGAAGCTTTCTTT
>TRBD2|-|TRBJ2-3|TRBV9
CASSAVAGGATDTQYF
TGTGCCAGCAGCGCGGTAGCGGGGGGGGCTACAGATACGCAGTATTTT
>TRBD1|-|TRBJ2-5|TRBV6-1
CASSVGQGEQYF
TGTGCCAGCAGTGTTGGACAGGGGGAGCAGTACTTC
>-|once|TRBJ1-4|TRBV4-1
CASSLGLQNEKLFF
TGCGCCAGCAGCCTGGGACTGCAAAATGAAAAACTGTTTTTT
>-|-|TRBJ1-6|TRBV5-4
CASSFGGQQGSPLHF
TGTGCCAGCAGCTTTGGCGGACAGCAAGGTTCACCCCTCCACTTT
>-|-|TRBJ2-3|TRBV11-2
CASSLPKALTDTQYF
TGTGCCAGCAGCCTGCCGAAAGCGCTCACAGATACGCAGTATTTT